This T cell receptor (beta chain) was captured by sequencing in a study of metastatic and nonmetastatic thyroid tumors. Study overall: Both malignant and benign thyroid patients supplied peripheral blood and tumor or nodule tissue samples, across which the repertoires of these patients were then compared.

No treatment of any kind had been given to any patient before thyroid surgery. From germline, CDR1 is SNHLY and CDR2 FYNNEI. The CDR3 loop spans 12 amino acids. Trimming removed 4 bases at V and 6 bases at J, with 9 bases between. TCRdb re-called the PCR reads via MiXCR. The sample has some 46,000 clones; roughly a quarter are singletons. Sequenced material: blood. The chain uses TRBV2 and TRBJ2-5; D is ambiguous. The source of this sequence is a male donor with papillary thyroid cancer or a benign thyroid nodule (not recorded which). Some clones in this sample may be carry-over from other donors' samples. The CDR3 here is CASSADVKTQYF. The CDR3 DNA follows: TGTGCCAGCAGTGCAGACGTCAAGACCCAGTACTTC.